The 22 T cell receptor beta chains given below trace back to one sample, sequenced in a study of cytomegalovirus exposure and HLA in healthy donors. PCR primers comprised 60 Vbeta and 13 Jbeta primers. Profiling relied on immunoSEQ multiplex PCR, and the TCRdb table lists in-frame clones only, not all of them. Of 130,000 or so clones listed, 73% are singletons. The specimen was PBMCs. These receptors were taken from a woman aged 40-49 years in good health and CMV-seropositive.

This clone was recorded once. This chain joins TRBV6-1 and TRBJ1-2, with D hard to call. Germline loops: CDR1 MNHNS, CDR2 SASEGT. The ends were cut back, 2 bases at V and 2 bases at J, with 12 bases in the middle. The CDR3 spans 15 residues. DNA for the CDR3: TGTGCCAGCAGTGAATGGGCAGCGGGCAACTATGGCTACACCTTC. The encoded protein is CASSEWAAGNYGYTF.

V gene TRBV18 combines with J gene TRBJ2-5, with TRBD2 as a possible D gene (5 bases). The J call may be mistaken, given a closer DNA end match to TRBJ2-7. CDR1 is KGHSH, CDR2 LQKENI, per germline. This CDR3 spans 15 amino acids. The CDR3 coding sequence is TGTGCCAGCTCACCGAGGGAAGGGATCTCCTACGAGCAGTACTTC. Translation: CASSPREGISYEQYF.

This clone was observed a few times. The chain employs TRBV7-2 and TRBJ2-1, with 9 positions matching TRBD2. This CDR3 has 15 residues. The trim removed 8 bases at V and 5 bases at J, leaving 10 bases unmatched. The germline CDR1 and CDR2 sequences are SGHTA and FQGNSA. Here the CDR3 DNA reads TGTGCCAGCCGACTGAGGCGGGGGGGTAACAATGAGCAGTTCTTC. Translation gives CASRLRRGGNNEQFF. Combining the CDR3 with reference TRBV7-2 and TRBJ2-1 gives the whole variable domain GAGVSQSPSNKVTEKGKDVELRCDPISGHTALYWYRQSLGQGLEFLIYFQGNSAPDKSGLPSDRFSAERTGGSVSTLTIQRTQQEDSAVYLCASRLRRGGNNEQFFGPGTRLTVL.

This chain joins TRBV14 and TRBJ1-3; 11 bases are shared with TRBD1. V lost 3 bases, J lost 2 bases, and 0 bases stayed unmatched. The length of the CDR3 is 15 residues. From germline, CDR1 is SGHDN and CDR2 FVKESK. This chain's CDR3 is CASSQGQGAGNTIYF. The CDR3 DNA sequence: TGTGCCAGCAGCCAGGGACAGGGGGCTGGAAACACCATATATTTT.

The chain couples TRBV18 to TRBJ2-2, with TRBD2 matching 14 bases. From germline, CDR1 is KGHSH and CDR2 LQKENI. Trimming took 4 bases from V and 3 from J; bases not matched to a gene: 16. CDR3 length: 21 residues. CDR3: CASSQRILGTSGGRDTGELFF. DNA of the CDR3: TGTGCCAGCTCACAGAGAATTCTAGGGACTAGCGGGGGACGAGACACCGGGGAGCTGTTTTTT.

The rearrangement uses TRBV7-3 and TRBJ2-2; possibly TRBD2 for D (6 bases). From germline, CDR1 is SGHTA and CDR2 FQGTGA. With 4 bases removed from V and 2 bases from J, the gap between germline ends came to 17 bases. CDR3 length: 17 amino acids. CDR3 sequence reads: CASSYNSGRDNTGELFF. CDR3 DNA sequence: TGTGCCAGCAGCTATAATTCAGGGCGGGATAACACCGGGGAGCTGTTTTTT.

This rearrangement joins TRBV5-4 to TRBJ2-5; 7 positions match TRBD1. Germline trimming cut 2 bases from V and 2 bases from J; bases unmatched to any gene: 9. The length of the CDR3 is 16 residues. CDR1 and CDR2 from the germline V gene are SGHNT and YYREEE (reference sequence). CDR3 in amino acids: CASSFPSGTAQETQYF. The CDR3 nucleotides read TGTGCCAGCAGCTTTCCCTCCGGGACAGCACAAGAGACCCAGTACTTC.

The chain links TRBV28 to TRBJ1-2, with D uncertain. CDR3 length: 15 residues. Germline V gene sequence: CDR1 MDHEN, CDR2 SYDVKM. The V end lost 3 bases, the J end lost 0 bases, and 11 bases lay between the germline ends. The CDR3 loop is CASSFTGRANYGYTF. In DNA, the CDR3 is TGTGCCAGCAGTTTTACGGGGAGGGCTAACTATGGCTACACCTTC.

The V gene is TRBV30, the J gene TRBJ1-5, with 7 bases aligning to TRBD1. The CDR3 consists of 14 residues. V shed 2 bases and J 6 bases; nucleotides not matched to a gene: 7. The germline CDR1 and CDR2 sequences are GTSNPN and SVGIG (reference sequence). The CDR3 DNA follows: TGTGCCTGGAGTCCCGGACAGGTCGCTCAGCCCCAGCATTTT. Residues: CAWSPGQVAQPQHF.

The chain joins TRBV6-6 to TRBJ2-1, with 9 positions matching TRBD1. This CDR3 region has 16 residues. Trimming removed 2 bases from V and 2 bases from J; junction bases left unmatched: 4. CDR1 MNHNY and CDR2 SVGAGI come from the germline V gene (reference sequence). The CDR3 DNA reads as TGTGCCAGCAGTTACGCGGGACAGGGACCCTACAATGAGCAGTTCTTC. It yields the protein CASSYAGQGPYNEQFF.

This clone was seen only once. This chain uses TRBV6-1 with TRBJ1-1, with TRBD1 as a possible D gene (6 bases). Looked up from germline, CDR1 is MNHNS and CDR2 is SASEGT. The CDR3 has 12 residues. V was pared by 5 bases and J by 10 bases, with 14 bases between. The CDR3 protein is CASSSGQKRAFF. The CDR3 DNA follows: TGTGCCAGCAGTTCCGGACAGAAACGAGCTTTCTTT.

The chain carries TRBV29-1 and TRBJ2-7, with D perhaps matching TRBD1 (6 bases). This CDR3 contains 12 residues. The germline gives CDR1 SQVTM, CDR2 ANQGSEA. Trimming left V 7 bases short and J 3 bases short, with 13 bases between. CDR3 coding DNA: TGCAGCGGCGGAACAGGGTTCTACGAGCAGTACTTC. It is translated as CSGGTGFYEQYF.

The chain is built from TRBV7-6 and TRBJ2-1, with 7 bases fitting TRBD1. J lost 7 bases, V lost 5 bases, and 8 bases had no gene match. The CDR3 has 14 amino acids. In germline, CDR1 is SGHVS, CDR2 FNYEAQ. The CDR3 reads CASSITGVGNEQFF. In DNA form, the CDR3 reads TGTGCCAGCAGCATCACAGGGGTTGGGAATGAGCAGTTCTTC.

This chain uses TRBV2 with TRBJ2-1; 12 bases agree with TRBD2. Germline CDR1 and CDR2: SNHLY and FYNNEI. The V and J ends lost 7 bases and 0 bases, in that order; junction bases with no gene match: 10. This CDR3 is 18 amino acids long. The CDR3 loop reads CASIIKPGLAGSYNEQFF. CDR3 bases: TGTGCCAGCATCATTAAACCGGGACTAGCGGGCTCCTACAATGAGCAGTTCTTC.

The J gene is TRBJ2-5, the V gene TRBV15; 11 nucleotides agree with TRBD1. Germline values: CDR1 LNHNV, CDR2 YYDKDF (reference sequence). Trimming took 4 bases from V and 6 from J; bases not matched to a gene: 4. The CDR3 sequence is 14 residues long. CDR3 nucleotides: TGTGCCACCAGCACGGACAGGGGGCTAAAGACCCAGTACTTC. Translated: CATSTDRGLKTQYF.

CDR3 nucleotide sequence: TGTGCCCTCAGGGGAGCGATCCTTGTATCCCACACCGGGGAGCTGTTTTTT. It encodes CALRGAILVSHTGELFF. The V and J genes are TRBV5-3 and TRBJ2-2; D perhaps matches TRBD1 (6 bases). Being an ORF, TRBV5-3 has a function that is uncertain. The CDR3 loop spans 17 amino acids. Trimming shortened V by 10 bases and J by 3 bases, and 25 bases separated the two germline ends.

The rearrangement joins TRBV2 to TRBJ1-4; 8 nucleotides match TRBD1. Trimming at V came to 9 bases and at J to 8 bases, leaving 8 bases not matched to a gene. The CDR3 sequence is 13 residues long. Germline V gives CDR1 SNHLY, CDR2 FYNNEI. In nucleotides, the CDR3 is TGTGCCAGTTCTGGACAGGGAGGGGAAAAACTGTTTTTT. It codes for CASSGQGGEKLFF. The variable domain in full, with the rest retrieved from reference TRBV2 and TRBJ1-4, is EPEVTQTPSHQVTQMGQEVILRCVPISNHLYFYWYRQILGQKVEFLVSFYNNEISEKSEIFDDQFSVERPDGSNFTLKIRSTKLEDSAMYFCASSGQGGEKLFFGSGTQLSVL.

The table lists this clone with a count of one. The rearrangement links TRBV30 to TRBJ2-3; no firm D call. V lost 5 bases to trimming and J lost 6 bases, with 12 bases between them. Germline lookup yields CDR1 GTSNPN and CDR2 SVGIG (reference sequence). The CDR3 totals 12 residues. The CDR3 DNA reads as TGTGCCTGGGGTCCCGGTTGGGATACGCAGTATTTT. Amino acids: CAWGPGWDTQYF.

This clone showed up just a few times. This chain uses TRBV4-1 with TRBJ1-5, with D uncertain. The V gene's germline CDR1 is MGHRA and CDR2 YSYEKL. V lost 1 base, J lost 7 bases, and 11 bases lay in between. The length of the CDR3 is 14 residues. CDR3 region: CASSQGPSFQPQHF. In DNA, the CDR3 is TGCGCCAGCAGCCAAGGTCCCAGTTTCCAGCCCCAGCATTTT.

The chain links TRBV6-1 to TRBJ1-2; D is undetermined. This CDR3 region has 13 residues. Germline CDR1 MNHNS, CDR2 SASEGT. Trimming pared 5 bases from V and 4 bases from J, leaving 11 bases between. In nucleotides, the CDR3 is TGTGCCAGCAGTTCTACCTTTTCCTATGGCTACACCTTC. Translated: CASSSTFSYGYTF.

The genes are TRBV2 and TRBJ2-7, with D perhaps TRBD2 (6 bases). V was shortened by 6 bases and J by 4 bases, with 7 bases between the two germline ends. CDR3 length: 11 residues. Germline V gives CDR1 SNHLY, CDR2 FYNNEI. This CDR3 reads CASRREYEQYF. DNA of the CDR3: TGTGCCAGCAGACGGGAGTACGAGCAGTACTTC.

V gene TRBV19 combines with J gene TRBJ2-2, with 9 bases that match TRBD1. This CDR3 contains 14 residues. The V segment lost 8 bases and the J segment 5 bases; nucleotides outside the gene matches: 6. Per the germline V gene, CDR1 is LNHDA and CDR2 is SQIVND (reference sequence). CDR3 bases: TGTGCCAGTTGGGGGACAGGGCGAACCGGGGAGCTGTTTTTT. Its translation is CASWGTGRTGELFF.